The 7 T cell receptor beta chains below come from one sample, sequenced in a study of T cell responses to AZD1222 COVID-19 vaccine. Assay: immunoSEQ multiplex PCR; the TCRdb copy retains only in-frame clones and omits some. The table shows fewer than 150,000 clones, with over 90% occurring only once. The input for sequencing was peripheral blood, taken on day 0 of AZD1222 vaccination. These receptors came from an adult in good health.

This chain joins TRBV6-4 and TRBJ2-2, with 10 bases aligning to TRBD1. Germline values: CDR1 MRHNA, CDR2 SNTAGT. V was clipped by 6 bases and J by 6 bases; unmatched bases: 1. CDR3 size: 13 residues. As DNA, the CDR3 is TGTGCCAGCAGGGGACAGGGGTCCGGGGAGCTGTTTTTT. This codes for CASRGQGSGELFF.

This sequence joins TRBV6-5 and TRBJ2-7; 7 nucleotides agree with TRBD2. Germline lookup yields CDR1 MNHEY and CDR2 SVGAGI. The V and J ends lost 5 bases and 7 bases, in that order; junction bases with no gene match: 14. The CDR3 is 15 amino acids. CDR3 nucleotide sequence: TGTGCCAGCAGTCTCAACCGGGACTACAGTTATGAGCAGTACTTC. This encodes CASSLNRDYSYEQYF.

V usage is TRBV18 and J usage is TRBJ2-1, with TRBD1 identical over 9 bases. The CDR3 is 15 amino acids. The germline gives CDR1 KGHSH, CDR2 LQKENI. Unmatched junction bases numbered 6, after V lost 2 bases and J lost 7 bases. The CDR3 sequence is CASSPEQGASNEQFF. CDR3 DNA: TGTGCCAGCTCACCAGAACAGGGGGCGAGTAATGAGCAGTTCTTC.

This clone was counted once. The V gene is TRBV4-2, the J gene TRBJ1-2; TRBD1 might be the D (6 bases). V was pared by 0 bases and J by 8 bases, with 16 bases between. The CDR3 runs to 15 residues. The germline CDR1 and CDR2 sequences are LGHNA and YNFKEQ. The CDR3 DNA follows: TGTGCCAGCAGCCAAGATGGAGGGGGGCTACTAGGCTACACCTTC. This translates into CASSQDGGGLLGYTF.

V usage is TRBV5-5 and J usage is TRBJ1-1, with D perhaps TRBD1 (6 bases). The CDR3 has 16 amino acids. Deletions cut 0 bases from V and 4 bases from J, with 16 bases between. CDR1 is SGHKS and CDR2 is YYEKEE in the germline V gene (reference sequence). The CDR3 sequence is CASSLEYRSQGTEAFF. The CDR3, as DNA: TGTGCCAGCAGCTTGGAGTATCGATCACAGGGCACTGAAGCTTTCTTT.

J is TRBJ1-1 and V is TRBV6-1; 9 nucleotides align to TRBD1. This CDR3 contains 14 residues. The germline gives CDR1 MNHNS, CDR2 SASEGT. The V gene end was trimmed by 3 bases and the J gene end by 3 bases; junction bases not matched to a gene: 2. The CDR3 DNA is TGTGCCAGCAGTGACGGGACAGGGTACACTGAAGCTTTCTTT. Encoded protein: CASSDGTGYTEAFF.

The chain couples TRBV11-2 to TRBJ1-1; a possible D gene is TRBD1 (6 bases). V gave up 2 bases and J gave up 0 bases, with 10 bases separating them. Germline loops: CDR1 SGHAT, CDR2 FQNNGV. This CDR3 region has 15 residues. The CDR3: CASSLNRAMNTEAFF. Written as DNA, the CDR3 is TGTGCCAGCAGCTTAAACAGGGCGATGAACACTGAAGCTTTCTTT.